This is a list of T cell receptor beta chains from one sample in a study of blood T cell repertoires in COVID-19. Generated by immunoSEQ multiplex PCR, the TCRdb table keeps only in-frame clones and is missing some. The top ten clones hold roughly 7.1% of a sample with roughly 230,000 clones, around 86% of them seen once. The sequenced sample was PBMCs or T cells enriched from blood (not recorded which). The receptors were gathered from a man younger than 40 in a cohort exposed to, infected with or recovered from COVID-19 (not recorded which). Each CDR3 is given with its conserved first and last residue. Each record gives: clone size, D gene, J gene, V gene, CDR3 DNA, CDR3 protein. The D gene is left open where the match is weak. Expanded clones are given a class, and other clones once, few, many or no size at all.

>NA|TRBD1|TRBJ1-2|TRBV5-1
TGCGCCAGCAGCACTAACCTACAGGGGACTAACTATGGCTACACCTTC
CASSTNLQGTNYGYTF
>NA|TRBD1|TRBJ2-6|TRBV19
TGTGCCAGTAGTGCCGGGACAGGCCCTTCTGGGGCCAACGTCCTGACTTTC
CASSAGTGPSGANVLTF
>NA|TRBD2|TRBJ2-3|TRBV24-1
TGTGCCACCAGTGACCCTGGCTGGACTAGCGGAAGTTCTAGCACAGATACGCAGTATTTT
CATSDPGWTSGSSSTDTQYF
>NA|NA|TRBJ1-2|TRBV6-5
TGTGCCAGCAGTTACAGGGGCTTGAGCTATGGCTACACCTTC
CASSYRGLSYGYTF
>NA|NA|TRBJ1-3|TRBV28
TGTGCCAGCAGCTATGTCTCTGGAAACACCATATATTTT
CASSYVSGNTIYF
>NA|TRBD1|TRBJ2-2|TRBV11-3
TGTGCCAGCACCACGACAGGGGACACCGGGGAGCTGTTTTTT
CASTTTGDTGELFF
>NA|NA|TRBJ1-5|TRBV18
TGTGCCAGCTCACAAGCAGCGGGGATTAAGCCCCAGCATTTT
CASSQAAGIKPQHF
>few|NA|TRBJ1-5|TRBV7-2
TGTGCCAGCAGTTCCACAGGGAGCAGCAATCAGCCCCAGCATTTT
CASSSTGSSNQPQHF
>NA|TRBD1|TRBJ2-3|TRBV24-1
TGTGCCACCAGTGATTTGAGGGACAGCTCTCCCCTCACAGATACGCAGTATTTT
CATSDLRDSSPLTDTQYF
>NA|TRBD2|TRBJ2-7|TRBV2
TGTGCCAGTCCTCCCGGACTAGCGGGGAACTCCTACGAGCAGTACTTC
CASPPGLAGNSYEQYF
>NA|NA|TRBJ2-3|TRBV7-6
TGTGCCAGCAGCTTAGCGTTTAGCGGCACAGATACGCAGTATTTT
CASSLAFSGTDTQYF
>NA|NA|TRBJ1-1|TRBV10-1
TGCGCCAGCAGTGAGTCCGTACTCACGAACACTGAAGCTTTCTTT
CASSESVLTNTEAFF
>NA|TRBD1|TRBJ2-2|TRBV2
TGTGCCAGCAGTGCCGGGACAGGGGTTCTAGCGAACACCGGGGAGCTGTTTTTT
CASSAGTGVLANTGELFF
>NA|TRBD1|TRBJ1-2|TRBV28
TGTGCCAATAAAGCAGGGGGCGCCGACTATGGCTACACCTTC
CANKAGGADYGYTF
>NA|TRBD1|TRBJ2-7|TRBV7-2
TGTGCCAGCAGCATACGGGACAGTCGGCTCGAGCAGTACTTC
CASSIRDSRLEQYF
>NA|TRBD1|TRBJ1-1|TRBV19
TGTGCCTCCCTGGGACAGTTGAACACTGAAGCTTTCTTT
CASLGQLNTEAFF
>NA|TRBD2|TRBJ2-2|TRBV27
TGTGCCAGCAGTGCAATACGCCTAGCGGGAGTCCCAGGCGGGGAGCTGTTTTTT
CASSAIRLAGVPGGELFF
>NA|TRBD1|TRBJ2-5|TRBV25-1
TGTGCCAGCAGTGAATATCCCGACGCTACAGGGGGACGAGAGACCCAGTACTTC
CASSEYPDATGGRETQYF
>NA|NA|TRBJ1-3|TRBV3-1/TRBV3-2
TGTGCCAGCAGCCAAGTGGACAGACCATACTCTGGAAACACCATATATTTT
CASSQVDRPYSGNTIYF
>NA|NA|TRBJ2-1|TRBV12-5
TGTGCTAGTGGTTTGGGAGGAAGGTCCTACAATGAGCAGTTCTTC
CASGLGGRSYNEQFF
>NA|TRBD1|TRBJ2-7|TRBV7-2
TGTGCCAGCAGCTTATCATCCGGGACAGGGGACTCCTACGAGCAGTACTTC
CASSLSSGTGDSYEQYF
>NA|NA|TRBJ1-1|TRBV20-1
TGCAGTGCTAGTGGGGCTATCTGGGCCCCTGAAGCTTTCTTT
CSASGAIWAPEAFF
>NA|TRBD1|TRBJ2-7|TRBV6-5
TGTGCCAGCAGTTACAGGGGGCTGAACGAGCAGTACTTC
CASSYRGLNEQYF
>NA|TRBD2|TRBJ2-7|TRBV4-1
TGCGCCAGCAGCCAAGCCCCAGGTAGCGGGATCTACGAGCAGTACTTC
CASSQAPGSGIYEQYF
>NA|NA|TRBJ1-3|TRBV7-8
TGTGCCAGCAGCGCCACCCGAGAGCCGAGCTCTGGAAACACCATATATTTT
CASSATREPSSGNTIYF
>NA|NA|TRBJ1-5|TRBV3-1/TRBV3-2
TGTGCCAGCAGCCAAGTAGCGGAGGGAGGGCCCCAGCATTTT
CASSQVAEGGPQHF
>NA|TRBD1|TRBJ1-2|TRBV7-2
TGTGCCAGCAGCCCTCGGAGGGACAGCTATGGCTACACCTTC
CASSPRRDSYGYTF
>few|TRBD2|TRBJ2-1|TRBV7-9
TGTGCCAGCAGCTTGGGAGGGACTAGTCCCAATGAGCAGTTCTTC
CASSLGGTSPNEQFF
>NA|NA|TRBJ1-1|TRBV6-5
TGTGCCAGCAGTTACCCGACACCGAATGCTGAAGCTTTCTTT
CASSYPTPNAEAFF
>NA|TRBD1|TRBJ2-7|TRBV10-3
TGTGCCATCACTGCTGGGGTGGGACAGGGTCCGTACGAGCAGTACTTC
CAITAGVGQGPYEQYF